The next 9 T cell receptor beta chains were all read from a single sample in a study of early T cells in non-severe SARS-CoV-2 infection. TCRdb passed the 5' RACE reads through MiXCR, listing each CDR3 protein once. The sample carries 61,000 or so distinct CDR3 sequences, approximately 12% recorded once. This material consisted of whole blood, taken at baseline. The source is an adult who was a healthcare worker with PCR-confirmed SARS-CoV-2 infection or an uninfected control (not recorded which). The donor label of this sample is uncertain.

This clonotype has at least ten counts. The chain combines TRBV7-6 with TRBJ2-2, with no clear D. CDR1 SGHVS and CDR2 FNYEAQ come from the germline V gene. The CDR3 length is 14 residues. The germline V and J ends were trimmed by 4 bases and 4 bases, with 10 bases remaining between them. This CDR3 is CASSSQISTGELFF. Here the CDR3 DNA reads TGTGCCAGCAGCTCCCAAATCAGCACCGGGGAGCTGTTTTTT.

Comments on this clonotype: The junction differs from germline at one of its ends, possibly a read error. This chain joins TRBV7-8 and TRBJ2-3; perhaps TRBD2 as D (5 bases). The CDR3 has 14 amino acids. Germline-derived CDR1 and CDR2 are SGHVS and FQNEAQ. The DNA for the CDR3 is TGTGCCGGCAGCCTCGGACTGAGCACAGATACGCAGTATTTT. Its translation: CAGSLGLSTDTQYF.

V gene TRBV5-1 combines with J gene TRBJ2-7; D remains ambiguous. Germline-derived CDR1 and CDR2 are SGHRS and YFSETQ. With 3 bases removed from V and 2 bases from J, the gap between germline ends came to 3 bases. The CDR3 contains 11 residues. The CDR3 coding sequence is TGCGCCAGCAGCTGCGCCTACGAGCAGTACGTC. This gives the protein CASSCAYEQYV.

The chain carries TRBV5-6 and TRBJ1-3, with D unresolved. The V end lost 6 bases, the J end lost 0 bases, and 13 bases lay between the germline ends. The CDR3 spans 15 residues. CDR1 is SGHDT, CDR2 YYEEEE, per germline. DNA for the CDR3: TGTGCCAGCACCTTAAGAGGATTCTCTGGAAACACCATATATTTT. It is translated as CASTLRGFSGNTIYF.

In its sample, this clonotype was seen a few times. The CDR3 sequence: CASMPQHSNQPQHF. DNA for the CDR3: TGTGCCAGTATGCCCCAACATAGCAATCAGCCCCAGCATTTT. The chain is built from TRBV19 and TRBJ1-5; no firm D call. V lost 7 bases and J lost 0, with 10 bases in between. The germline gives CDR1 LNHDA, CDR2 SQIVND (reference sequence). The CDR3 totals 14 residues.

V and J are TRBV12-3 or TRBV12-4 and TRBJ1-1; unclear D gene. CDR3 length: 13 amino acids. V was shortened by 8 bases and J by 1 base, with 11 bases between the two germline ends. The CDR3 nucleotides read TGTGCCAGCGGAACGAGAGGGAACACTGAAGCTTTCTTT. It specifies CASGTRGNTEAFF.

This clonotype was seen ten or more times. The chain couples TRBV24-1 to TRBJ2-2; D gene unclear. The V end lost 3 bases, the J end lost 6 bases, and 7 bases lay between the germline ends. The germline CDR1 and CDR2 sequences are KGHDR and SFDVKD. The CDR3 consists of 13 residues. The CDR3 spells CATSDVRAGELFF. CDR3 in DNA: TGTGCCACCAGTGATGTAAGGGCCGGGGAGCTGTTTTTT.

This clonotype was seen more than once but under ten times. The chain carries TRBV12-3 or TRBV12-4 and TRBJ2-5, with D unresolved. The CDR3 runs 12 residues. V shed 6 bases and J shed 3 bases, with 8 bases lying between them. CDR3 sequence (DNA): TGTGCCAGCAGCCCACAAAAAGAGACCCAGTACTTC. Its translation is CASSPQKETQYF.

Regarding this clonotype: Compared with germline, one end of the junction differs, possibly owing to a read error. The chain recombines TRBV15 with TRBJ1-2; no firm D call. CDR3 length: 13 amino acids. CDR1 and CDR2 (germline): LNHNV, YYDKDF (reference sequence). The CDR3 loop is CATSRDFPTGISF. CDR3 coding DNA: TGTGCCACCAGCAGAGATTTTCCGACCGGTATATCCTTC.